This T cell receptor (beta chain) was profiled in a study of beta chain features in type 1 diabetes. Since all of the isolated RNA was reverse transcribed, expressed TCRB transcripts were what got sequenced. The repertoire was sequenced with immunoSEQ multiplex PCR; TCRdb's copy has only in-frame clones and lacks some. Among 150,000 to 200,000 clones, around 63% were seen once, and the ten largest hold approximately 0.089%. Trimming removed 4 bases at V and 2 bases at J, with 2 bases between. Looked up from germline, CDR1 is SEHNR and CDR2 is FQNEAQ (reference sequence). The CDR3 is 11 residues long. Study-wide results and caveats: PCR might preferentially amplify shorter templates, equally in patients and controls. Within each of all four CD4+ subsets, Type 1 diabetes patients had TCRB CDR3s that were moderately but significantly shorter.

Comments on this clone: What it binds is not known.

Sequencing used naive CD4+ T cells from blood. This clonotype was sampled from a young man with type 1 diabetes. The rearrangement links TRBV7-9 to TRBJ1-2; D ambiguous. The CDR3 bases are TGTGCCAGCAGCTCAAACTATGGCTACACCTTC. Its translation: CASSSNYGYTF.